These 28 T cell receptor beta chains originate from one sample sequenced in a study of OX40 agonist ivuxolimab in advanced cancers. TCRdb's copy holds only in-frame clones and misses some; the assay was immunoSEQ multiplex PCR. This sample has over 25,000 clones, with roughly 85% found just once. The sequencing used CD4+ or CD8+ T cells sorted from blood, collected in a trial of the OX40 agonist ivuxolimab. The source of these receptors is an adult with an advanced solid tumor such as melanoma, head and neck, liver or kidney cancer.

CDR3 coding DNA: TGTGCCAGCAGTTATGGGCGTCGGTCATACGAGCAGTACTTC. Residues: CASSYGRRSYEQYF. The chain carries TRBV6-6 and TRBJ2-7; no reliable D call. This CDR3 is 14 amino acids long. V lost 3 bases and J 4 bases, leaving 13 bases between the germline ends. The germline V gene encodes CDR1 MNHNY and CDR2 SVGAGI (reference sequence).

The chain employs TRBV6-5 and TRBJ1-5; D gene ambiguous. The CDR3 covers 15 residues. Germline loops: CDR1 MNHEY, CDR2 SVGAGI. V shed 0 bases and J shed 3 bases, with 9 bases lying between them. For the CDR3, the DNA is TGTGCCAGCAGTTACTCCGGCCAGCCCAATCAGCCCCAGCATTTT. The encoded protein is CASSYSGQPNQPQHF.

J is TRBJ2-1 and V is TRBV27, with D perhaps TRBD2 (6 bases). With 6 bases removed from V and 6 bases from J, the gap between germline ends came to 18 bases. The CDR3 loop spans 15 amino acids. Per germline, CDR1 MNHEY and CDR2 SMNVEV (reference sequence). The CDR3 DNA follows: TGTGCCAGCAGCCCCGCGGGGACCAGAAGCAATGAGCAGTTCTTC. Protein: CASSPAGTRSNEQFF.

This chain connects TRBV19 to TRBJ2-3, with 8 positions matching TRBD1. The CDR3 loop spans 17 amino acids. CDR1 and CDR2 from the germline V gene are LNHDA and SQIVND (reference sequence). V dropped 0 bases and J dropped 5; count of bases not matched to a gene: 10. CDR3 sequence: CASSIDRTGSRRDTQYF. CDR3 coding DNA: TGTGCCAGTAGTATAGACCGGACAGGGAGTCGTCGAGATACGCAGTATTTT. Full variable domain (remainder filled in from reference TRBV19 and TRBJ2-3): DGGITQSPKYLFRKEGQNVTLSCEQNLNHDAMYWYRQDPGQGLRLIYYSQIVNDFQKGDIAEGYSVSREKKESFPLTVTSAQKNPTAFYLCASSIDRTGSRRDTQYFGPGTRLTVL.

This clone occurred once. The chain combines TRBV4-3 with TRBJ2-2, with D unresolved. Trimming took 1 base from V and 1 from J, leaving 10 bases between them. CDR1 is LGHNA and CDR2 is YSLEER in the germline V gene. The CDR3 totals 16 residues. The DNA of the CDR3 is TGCGCCAGCAGCCAAGTCCCGGTCCGGAACACCGGGGAGCTGTTTTTT. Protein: CASSQVPVRNTGELFF.

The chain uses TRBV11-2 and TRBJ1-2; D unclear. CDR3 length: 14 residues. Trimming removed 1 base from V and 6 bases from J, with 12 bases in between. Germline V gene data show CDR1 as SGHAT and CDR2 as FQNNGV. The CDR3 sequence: CASSLGVGKDGYTF. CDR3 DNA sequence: TGTGCCAGCAGCTTAGGGGTCGGGAAGGATGGCTACACCTTC.

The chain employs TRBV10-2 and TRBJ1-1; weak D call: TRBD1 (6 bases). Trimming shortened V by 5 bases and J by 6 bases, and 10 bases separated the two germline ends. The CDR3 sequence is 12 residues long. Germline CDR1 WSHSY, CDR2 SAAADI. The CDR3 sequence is CASSQGRAEAFF. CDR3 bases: TGCGCCAGCAGTCAGGGGCGGGCTGAAGCTTTCTTT.

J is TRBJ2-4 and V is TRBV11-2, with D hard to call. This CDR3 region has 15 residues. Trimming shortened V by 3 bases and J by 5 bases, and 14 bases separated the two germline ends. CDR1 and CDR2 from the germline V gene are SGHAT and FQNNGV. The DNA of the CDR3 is TGTGCCAGCAGCTTTCTAATGGCAGAACAAAACATTCAGTACTTC. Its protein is CASSFLMAEQNIQYF.

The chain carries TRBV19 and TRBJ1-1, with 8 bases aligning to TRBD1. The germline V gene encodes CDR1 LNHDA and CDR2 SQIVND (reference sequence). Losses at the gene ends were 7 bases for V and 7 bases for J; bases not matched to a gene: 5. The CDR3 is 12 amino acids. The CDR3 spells CASIAGGSEAFF. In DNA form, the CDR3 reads TGTGCCAGTATTGCAGGGGGCAGTGAAGCTTTCTTT. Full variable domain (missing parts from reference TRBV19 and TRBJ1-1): DGGITQSPKYLFRKEGQNVTLSCEQNLNHDAMYWYRQDPGQGLRLIYYSQIVNDFQKGDIAEGYSVSREKKESFPLTVTSAQKNPTAFYLCASIAGGSEAFFGQGTRLTVV.

The CDR3 sequence is CASGFRGRADTQYF. CDR3 in DNA: TGTGCTAGTGGTTTCAGGGGCAGGGCAGATACGCAGTATTTT. The V gene is TRBV12-5, the J gene TRBJ2-3; tentatively, D is TRBD1 (6 bases). CDR1 is LGHNT and CDR2 is FRNRAP in the germline V gene. Trimming stripped 3 bases from V and 4 bases from J, with 11 bases between. CDR3 size: 14 residues.

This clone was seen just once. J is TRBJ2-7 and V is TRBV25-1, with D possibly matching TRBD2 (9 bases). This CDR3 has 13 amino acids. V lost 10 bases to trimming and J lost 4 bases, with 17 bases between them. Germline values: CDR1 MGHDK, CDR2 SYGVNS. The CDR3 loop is CATASGDRYEQYF. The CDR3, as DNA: TGTGCCACCGCTAGCGGGGACAGGTACGAGCAGTACTTC.

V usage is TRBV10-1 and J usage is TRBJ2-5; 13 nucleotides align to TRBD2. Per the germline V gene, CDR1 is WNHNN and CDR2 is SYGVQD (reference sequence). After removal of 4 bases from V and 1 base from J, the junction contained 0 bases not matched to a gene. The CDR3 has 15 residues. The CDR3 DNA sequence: TGCGCCAGCAGTGGGACTAGCGGGGGCCAAGAGACCCAGTACTTC. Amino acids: CASSGTSGGQETQYF.

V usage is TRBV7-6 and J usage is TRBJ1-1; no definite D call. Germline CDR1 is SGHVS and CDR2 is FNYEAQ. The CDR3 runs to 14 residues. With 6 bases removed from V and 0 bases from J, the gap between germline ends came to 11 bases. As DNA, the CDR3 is TGTGCCAGCAGTCCAGAGGTGTTGAACACTGAAGCTTTCTTT. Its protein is CASSPEVLNTEAFF.

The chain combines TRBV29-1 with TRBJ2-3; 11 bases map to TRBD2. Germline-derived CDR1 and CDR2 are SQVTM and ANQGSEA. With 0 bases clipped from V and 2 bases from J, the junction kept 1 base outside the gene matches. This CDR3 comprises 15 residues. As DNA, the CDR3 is TGCAGCGTTGAAGAGACTAGCGGGGCCACAGATACGCAGTATTTT. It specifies CSVEETSGATDTQYF.

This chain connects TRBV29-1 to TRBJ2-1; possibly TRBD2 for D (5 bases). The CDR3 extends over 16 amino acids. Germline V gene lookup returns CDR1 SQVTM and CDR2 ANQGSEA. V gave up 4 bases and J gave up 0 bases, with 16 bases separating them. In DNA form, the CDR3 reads TGCAGCGTTGCTGGTAGCGTACTCAGCTCCTACAATGAGCAGTTCTTC. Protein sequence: CSVAGSVLSSYNEQFF.

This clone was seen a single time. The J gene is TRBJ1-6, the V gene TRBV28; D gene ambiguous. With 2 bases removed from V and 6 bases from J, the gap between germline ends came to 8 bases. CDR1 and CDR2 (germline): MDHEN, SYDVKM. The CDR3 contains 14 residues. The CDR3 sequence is CASSLRQSNSPLHF. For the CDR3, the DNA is TGTGCCAGCAGTTTACGGCAGTCTAATTCACCCCTCCACTTT.

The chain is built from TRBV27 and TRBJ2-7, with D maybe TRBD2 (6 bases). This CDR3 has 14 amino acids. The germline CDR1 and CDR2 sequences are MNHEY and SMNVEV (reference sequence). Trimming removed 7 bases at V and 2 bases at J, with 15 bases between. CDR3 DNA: TGTGCCAGCAACCAAGGAGGGATTCCCTACGAGCAGTACTTC. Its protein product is CASNQGGIPYEQYF.

The CDR3 region is CASSYGRINEQFF. The CDR3 coding sequence is TGTGCCAGCAGTTACGGCAGGATCAATGAGCAGTTCTTC. This rearrangement joins TRBV6-5 to TRBJ2-1; D unresolved. The CDR3 is made up of 13 amino acids. Looked up from germline, CDR1 is MNHEY and CDR2 is SVGAGI. V was trimmed by 2 bases and J by 6 bases, leaving 8 bases between them.

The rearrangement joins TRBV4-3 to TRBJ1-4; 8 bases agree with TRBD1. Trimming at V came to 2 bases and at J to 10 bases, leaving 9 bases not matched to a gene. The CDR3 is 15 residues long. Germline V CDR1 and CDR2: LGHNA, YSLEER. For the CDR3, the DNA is TGCGCCAGCAGCCAACCTACAGGGGGGCGTGGAAAACTGTTTTTT. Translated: CASSQPTGGRGKLFF.

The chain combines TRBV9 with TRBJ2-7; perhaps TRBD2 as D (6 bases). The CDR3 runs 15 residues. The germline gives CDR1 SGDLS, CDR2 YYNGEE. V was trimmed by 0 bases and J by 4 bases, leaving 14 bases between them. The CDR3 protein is CASSVDGGAAYEQYF. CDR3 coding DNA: TGTGCCAGCAGCGTAGACGGAGGGGCCGCTTACGAGCAGTACTTC.

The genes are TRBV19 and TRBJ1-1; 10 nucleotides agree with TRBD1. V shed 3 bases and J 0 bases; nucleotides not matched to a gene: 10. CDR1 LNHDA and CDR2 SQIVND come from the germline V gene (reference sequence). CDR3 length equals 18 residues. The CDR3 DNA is TGTGCCAGTAGTATCCTTACCGAGGGACAGGGGATGAACACTGAAGCTTTCTTT. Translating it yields CASSILTEGQGMNTEAFF.

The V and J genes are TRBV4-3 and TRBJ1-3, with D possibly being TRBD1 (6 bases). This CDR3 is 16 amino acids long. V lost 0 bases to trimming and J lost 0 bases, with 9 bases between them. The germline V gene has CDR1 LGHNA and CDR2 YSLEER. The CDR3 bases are TGCGCCAGCAGCCAAGATAGGACAGACTCTGGAAACACCATATATTTT. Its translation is CASSQDRTDSGNTIYF.

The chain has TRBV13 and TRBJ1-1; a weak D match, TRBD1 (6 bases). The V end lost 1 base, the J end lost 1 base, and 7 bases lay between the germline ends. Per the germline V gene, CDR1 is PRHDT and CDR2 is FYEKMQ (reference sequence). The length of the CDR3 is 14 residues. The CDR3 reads CASSLEGGNTEAFF. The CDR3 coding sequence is TGTGCCAGCAGCTTAGAGGGGGGGAACACTGAAGCTTTCTTT.

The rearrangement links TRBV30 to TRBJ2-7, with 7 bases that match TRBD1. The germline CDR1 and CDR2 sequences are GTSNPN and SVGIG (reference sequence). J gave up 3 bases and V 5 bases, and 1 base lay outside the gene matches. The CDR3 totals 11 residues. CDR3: CAWGDSYEQYF. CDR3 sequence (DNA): TGTGCCTGGGGGGACAGCTACGAGCAGTACTTC. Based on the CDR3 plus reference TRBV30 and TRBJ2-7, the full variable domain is SQTIHQWPATLVQPVGSPLSLECTVEGTSNPNLYWYRQAAGRGLQLLFYSVGIGQISSEVPQNLSASRPQDRQFILSSKKLLLSDSGFYLCAWGDSYEQYFGPGTRLTVT.

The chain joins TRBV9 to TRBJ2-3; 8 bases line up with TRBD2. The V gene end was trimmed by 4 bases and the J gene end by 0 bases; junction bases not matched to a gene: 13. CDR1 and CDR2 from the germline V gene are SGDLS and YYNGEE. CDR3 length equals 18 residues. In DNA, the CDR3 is TGTGCCAGCAGCCCCGGGAGGGACCCTGGATTTAGCACAGATACGCAGTATTTT. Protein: CASSPGRDPGFSTDTQYF.

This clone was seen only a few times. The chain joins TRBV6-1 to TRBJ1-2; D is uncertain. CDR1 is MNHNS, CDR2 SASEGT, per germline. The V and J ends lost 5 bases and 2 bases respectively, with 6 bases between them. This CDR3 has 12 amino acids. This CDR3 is CASSPGNYGYTF. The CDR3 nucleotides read TGTGCCAGCAGTCCTGGAAACTATGGCTACACCTTC.

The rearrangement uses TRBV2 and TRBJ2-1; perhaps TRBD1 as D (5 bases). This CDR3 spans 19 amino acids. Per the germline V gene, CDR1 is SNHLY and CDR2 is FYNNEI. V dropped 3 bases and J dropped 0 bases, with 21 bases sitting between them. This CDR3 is CASSELAGNFPSSYNEQFF. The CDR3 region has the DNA TGTGCCAGCAGTGAGTTGGCAGGGAACTTTCCCAGCTCCTACAATGAGCAGTTCTTC.

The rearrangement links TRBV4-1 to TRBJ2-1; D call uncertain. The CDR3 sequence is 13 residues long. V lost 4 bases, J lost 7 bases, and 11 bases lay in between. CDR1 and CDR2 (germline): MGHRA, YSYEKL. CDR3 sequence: CASSPEAGNEQFF. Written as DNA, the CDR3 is TGCGCCAGCAGCCCCGAGGCCGGGAATGAGCAGTTCTTC.